Sequencing of this TCR beta chain was carried out in a study of CD8+ T cells in alopecia areata. Note on this clone: Its antigen is as yet unknown.

Extracted RNA was reverse transcribed into cDNA, the sequencing template. TCRdb keeps only in-frame clones here, not all; method: immunoSEQ multiplex PCR. The data contain 120,000 to 150,000 clones, more than 55% of them singletons. The V gene lost 6 bases and the J gene lost 3 bases, with 11 bases spanning the gap. This CDR3 has 13 amino acids. CDR1 and CDR2 from the germline V gene are SNHLY and FYNNEI. Notes on the study in general: Relative to normal scalp, lesional scalp, especially alopecia totalis/universalis, showed higher clonality. Whereas mice showed it more clearly, TCR sharing across patients was murkier, possibly because of HLA.

The V gene is TRBV2, the J gene TRBJ2-5, with D perhaps TRBD2 (6 bases). This clonotype originated in a human donor in good health. The sample was CD8+ T cells sorted from blood. The CDR3 loop reads CASRRELEETQYF. The CDR3 DNA sequence: TGTGCCAGCAGACGGGAGTTGGAAGAGACCCAGTACTTC.